This is a list of T cell receptor beta chains from one sample in a study of T cells after yellow fever vaccination. Each CDR3 protein gets one entry after TCRdb re-called the 5' RACE reads with MiXCR. The sample contains 120,000 to 150,000 distinct CDR3 sequences, over 7% of which appear only once. The material was CD4+ T cells sorted from PBMCs, obtained 5 days after the yellow fever booster vaccination. The receptors stem from a man younger than 45 who received the YFV17D yellow fever vaccine. CDR3s include the opening cysteine and the closing phenylalanine or tryptophan. A D gene is named only where the DNA matches it firmly. Expanded clones are given a class, and other clones once, few, many or no size at all.

j_call cdr3_length clone_size d_call v_call cdr3_nt cdr3_aa
TRBJ2-1 14 many TRBD2 TRBV12-3/TRBV12-4 TGTGCCAGCAGTTTCGGGACTAGCACCGTTGAGCAGTTCTTC CASSFGTSTVEQFF
TRBJ2-4 12 many - TRBV20-1 TGCAGTGCTAGCCCAGACTCAAACATTCAGTACTTC CSASPDSNIQYF
TRBJ2-7 10 - - TRBV20-1 TGCAGTGCTAGAGATCACGAGCAGTACTTC CSARDHEQYF
TRBJ2-1 15 many - TRBV5-1 TGCGCCAGCAGCTTCGGAGGGGCCGACAGCGATGAGCAGTTCTTC CASSFGGADSDEQFF
TRBJ1-6 14 many TRBD1 TRBV10-3 TGTGCCACCAGGTTGACAGGGGATGATTCACCCCTCCACTTT CATRLTGDDSPLHF
TRBJ2-3 16 many TRBD2 TRBV29-1 TGCAGCGTTGAAGTCGGCGGGAGGGGTCGCACAGATACGCAGTATTTT CSVEVGGRGRTDTQYF
TRBJ2-2 12 many - TRBV2 TGTGCCAGCACCCGGGTGTCCGGGGAGCTGTTTTTT CASTRVSGELFF
TRBJ2-2 19 many TRBD2 TRBV27 TGTGCCAGCAGTTCGGAACCCAGGAGACTAGCGGGGGGGACCGGGGAGCTGTTTTTT CASSSEPRRLAGGTGELFF
TRBJ2-4 15 many - TRBV12-3/TRBV12-4 TGTGCCAGCAGTTTCGGCACCCTGGCCAAAAACATTCAGTACTTC CASSFGTLAKNIQYF
TRBJ2-1 15 many TRBD2 TRBV7-2 TGTGCCAGCAGCCTTACTAGCGGGAAGGTAGATGAGCAGTTCTTC CASSLTSGKVDEQFF
TRBJ2-3 12 many - TRBV11-2 TGTGCCAGCAGCTCTCAACCAGATACGCAGTATTTT CASSSQPDTQYF
TRBJ2-1 13 many - TRBV20-1 TGCAGTGCTAGAGGACAGGTCCACAATGAGCAGTTCTTC CSARGQVHNEQFF
TRBJ2-1 11 many - TRBV10-3 TGTGCCATCAGTGATGACAATGAGCAGTTCTTC CAISDDNEQFF
TRBJ1-1 11 many - TRBV3-1 TGTGCCAGCAGCCTACAGGCTGAAGCTTTCTTT CASSLQAEAFF
TRBJ1-5 14 many - TRBV7-8 TGTGCCAGCAACCCGAAGGGGAATTTGGGGCCCCAGCATTTT CASNPKGNLGPQHF
TRBJ2-1 14 many - TRBV30 TGTGCCTGGAACCGGGACTGGGGGTTCAATGAGCAGTTCTTC CAWNRDWGFNEQFF
TRBJ1-4 14 - - TRBV12-3/TRBV12-4 TGTGCCAGCAGTTTGGGGGCTGACGGTGAAAAACTGTTTTTT CASSLGADGEKLFF
TRBJ1-6 15 - - TRBV5-1 TGCGCCAGCAGCTTGATGACAGTCTATAATTCACCCCTCCACTTT CASSLMTVYNSPLHF
TRBJ2-3 17 many TRBD2 TRBV7-9 TGTGCCAGCAGCTTCGGGAGGGGTCCACGGGGCACAGATACGCAGTATTTT CASSFGRGPRGTDTQYF
TRBJ1-4 15 many - TRBV7-9 TGTGCCAGCAGCTTAGCGGAAATCAGGGGTGAAAAACTGTTTTTT CASSLAEIRGEKLFF
TRBJ2-3 13 many - TRBV5-5 TGTGCCAGCAGCTGGGGGCGGGAGGATACGCAGTATTTT CASSWGREDTQYF
TRBJ2-2 13 many TRBD1 TRBV6-5 TGTGCCAGCAGCTCCGGACAGGCCGGGGAGCTGTTTTTT CASSSGQAGELFF
TRBJ2-7 18 - - TRBV3-1 TGTGCCACCTGCCAAGATCCCCTAACAGGTCACAACTCCTACGAGCAGTACTTC CATCQDPLTGHNSYEQYF
TRBJ2-7 13 many - TRBV18 TGTGCCAGCTCACCACCGAACCACGACGAGCAGTACTTC CASSPPNHDEQYF
TRBJ2-1 14 few TRBD2 TRBV18 TGTGCCAGCTCACCTGGGACTAGTGGGGATGAGCAGTTCTTC CASSPGTSGDEQFF
TRBJ2-5 15 - - TRBV10-3 TGTGCCATCAGTGAGTTAGAGCAAGGGCGGAAGACCCAGTACTTC CAISELEQGRKTQYF
TRBJ2-3 16 many TRBD2 TRBV7-9 TGTGCCAGCAGCCCTAGGACTAGCGGGATGGGGGATACGCAGTATTTT CASSPRTSGMGDTQYF
TRBJ2-7 14 - - TRBV12-3/TRBV12-4 TGTGCCAGCACGCGGGCCGGGGCCGGGTACGAGCAGTACTTC CASTRAGAGYEQYF
TRBJ2-1 16 many TRBD2 TRBV3-1 TGTGCCAGCAGCCCATTTTCTAGCGGGAGATCACAAGAGCAGTTCTTC CASSPFSSGRSQEQFF
TRBJ1-2 10 many - TRBV20-1 TGCAGTGCTAAAAACTATGGCTACACCTTC CSAKNYGYTF
TRBJ2-5 16 many TRBD2 TRBV12-3/TRBV12-4 TGTGCCAGCAGTCCCCCTAGCGGGAGCTCCGGGGTGACCCAGTACTTC CASSPPSGSSGVTQYF
TRBJ1-1 15 many - TRBV16 TGTGCCAGCAGCCAATCTGTCACCGCGAACACTGAAGCTTTCTTT CASSQSVTANTEAFF
TRBJ2-3 16 many TRBD2 TRBV5-1 TGCGCCAGCAGCTTGACTAGCGGTTGGGGCACAGATACGCAGTATTTT CASSLTSGWGTDTQYF
TRBJ2-5 14 many - TRBV5-1 TGCGCCAGCAGCGCGGACGGTTACCAAGAGACCCAGTACTTC CASSADGYQETQYF
TRBJ1-5 14 - - TRBV18 TGTGCCAGCTCACCCTCCGGGGGCAATCAGCCCCAGCATTTT CASSPSGGNQPQHF
TRBJ1-1 15 few - TRBV5-6 TGTGCCAGCAGCTTGCCCCAGGCTACGAACACTGAAGCTTTCTTT CASSLPQATNTEAFF
TRBJ2-4 16 many TRBD2 TRBV25-1 TGTGCCAGCAGTGCAGCCGGGACTAGAGCCAAAAACATTCAGTACTTC CASSAAGTRAKNIQYF
TRBJ2-5 14 many TRBD1 TRBV11-2 TGTGCCAGCAGCTCGAGACAGGGCCGGGAGACCCAGTACTTC CASSSRQGRETQYF
TRBJ1-5 18 many - TRBV7-8 TGTGCCAGCAGCTTTTATTCCGGGGGTCTCTATAGCAATCAGCCCCAGCATTTT CASSFYSGGLYSNQPQHF
TRBJ2-3 13 many - TRBV5-1 TGCGCCAGCAGCTTGAGGGGAACAGATACGCAGTATTTT CASSLRGTDTQYF
TRBJ1-5 13 few - TRBV19 TGTGCCAGTAGTATAGATACGTGGAAGCCCCAGCATTTT CASSIDTWKPQHF
TRBJ2-3 12 many TRBD2 TRBV12-3/TRBV12-4 TGTGCCAGCAGCCGACGGGGGGTTACGCAGTATTTT CASSRRGVTQYF
TRBJ2-5 14 - - TRBV11-2 TGTGCCAGCAGCCACCTCGGGGGAGGAGAGACCCAGTACTTC CASSHLGGGETQYF
TRBJ2-1 12 many TRBD2 TRBV20-1 TGCAGTGCCCGGACTAGTGGCAATGAGCAGTTCTTC CSARTSGNEQFF
TRBJ2-5 14 many - TRBV7-2 TGTGCCAGCAGCCTTAGGGTAGGGAGGGAGACCCAGTACTTC CASSLRVGRETQYF
TRBJ2-3 15 many - TRBV7-2 TGTGCCAGCAGCCGGGCCCTTGGGAGCACAGATACGCAGTATTTT CASSRALGSTDTQYF
TRBJ2-3 16 many TRBD2 TRBV7-2 TGTGCCAGCAGCTTCAGAACGGGAGGAGGCACAGATACGCAGTATTTT CASSFRTGGGTDTQYF
TRBJ1-4 14 many TRBD1 TRBV5-1 TGCGCCAGCAGCCGGGACAGGGGTGGAGAAAAACTGTTTTTT CASSRDRGGEKLFF
TRBJ2-3 13 many - TRBV20-1 TGCAGTGCTAGGGGACGTGGCATAGATACGCAGTATTTT CSARGRGIDTQYF
TRBJ2-7 15 - - TRBV7-2 TGTGCCAGCAGCTCCTCCCGGGACGGGAGCCGGTTGCAGTACTTC CASSSSRDGSRLQYF